The 20 T cell receptor beta chains listed next were all sequenced from one sample in a study of blood T cell repertoires in COVID-19. Data came from immunoSEQ multiplex PCR; TCRdb stores just in-frame clones and leaves some out. The sample lists roughly 160,000 clones, over 75% occurring once. The sequenced material came from PBMCs or T cells enriched from blood (not recorded which). These receptors were taken from a woman aged 50 to 60 who had recovered from COVID-19.

The chain carries TRBV6-5 and TRBJ1-1, with D tentatively TRBD1 (6 bases). Looked up from germline, CDR1 is MNHEY and CDR2 is SVGAGI. Trimming left V 7 bases short and J 1 base short, with 10 bases between. This CDR3 is 13 amino acids long. Written as DNA, the CDR3 is TGTGCCAGCACACCACAGGGGAACACTGAAGCTTTCTTT. Its translation is CASTPQGNTEAFF.

The chain employs TRBV2 and TRBJ1-2; D is possibly TRBD1 (6 bases). Between the trimmed V and J ends, which lost 6 bases and 2 bases, there was a span of 10 bases. Germline CDR1 and CDR2: SNHLY and FYNNEI. The CDR3 spans 13 residues. The DNA of the CDR3 is TGTGCCAGCAGCCGGACAGACAACTATGGCTACACCTTC. It translates to CASSRTDNYGYTF.

The chain is built from TRBV7-2 and TRBJ2-3, with D possibly matching TRBD1 (6 bases). The germline V gene encodes CDR1 SGHTA and CDR2 FQGNSA. The CDR3 consists of 14 residues. V was trimmed by 0 bases and J by 4 bases, leaving 8 bases between them. Here the CDR3 DNA reads TGTGCCAGCAGCTTAGCAACAGGGCCAGATACGCAGTATTTT. It specifies CASSLATGPDTQYF.

The V call is TRBV5-1, the J call TRBJ1-1; weak D call: TRBD1 (5 bases). CDR3 size: 13 residues. The germline CDR1 and CDR2 sequences are SGHRS and YFSETQ. V was cut by 3 bases and J by 5 bases, with 11 bases left in between. Written as DNA, the CDR3 is TGCGCCAGCAGCTGGGGGGGTAGTACTGAAGCTTTCTTT. Its protein is CASSWGGSTEAFF.

The count of this clone is one. The chain links TRBV9 to TRBJ2-3, with 9 bases lining up with TRBD2. J was trimmed by 2 bases and V by 1 base; bases with no gene match: 5. CDR3 length equals 16 residues. Germline V CDR1 and CDR2: SGDLS, YYNGEE. CDR3 sequence reads: CASSVPREGATDTQYF. The CDR3 nucleotides are TGTGCCAGCAGCGTACCGCGGGAGGGTGCCACAGATACGCAGTATTTT.

The gene calls are TRBV5-4 and TRBJ2-7; 8 bases are shared with TRBD1. With 0 bases clipped from V and 3 bases from J, the junction kept 5 bases outside the gene matches. The CDR3 loop spans 15 amino acids. Looked up from germline, CDR1 is SGHNT and CDR2 is YYREEE (reference sequence). In nucleotides, the CDR3 is TGTGCCAGCAGCTTGGGGGCAGGGGGCCTCTACGAGCAGTACTTC. It codes for CASSLGAGGLYEQYF.

The chain has TRBV5-4 and TRBJ2-2; D call uncertain. CDR1 is SGHNT, CDR2 YYREEE, per germline (reference sequence). The CDR3 spans 15 residues. Trimming removed 3 bases from V and 0 bases from J, with 9 bases in between. The CDR3 DNA follows: TGTGCCAGCAGCTCCGGTTCTCCGAACACCGGGGAGCTGTTTTTT. It is translated as CASSSGSPNTGELFF.

The V and J genes are TRBV7-8 and TRBJ1-5, with D possibly matching TRBD1 (6 bases). The CDR3 runs 15 residues. The V and J ends lost 1 base and 4 bases respectively, with 11 bases between them. CDR1 and CDR2 (germline): SGHVS, FQNEAQ. CDR3 DNA: TGTGCCAGCAGCTTAGTACAGGGTAGGAATCAGCCCCAGCATTTT. Protein sequence: CASSLVQGRNQPQHF.

The gene calls are TRBV28 and TRBJ2-7; 8 bases align to TRBD1. Germline trimming cut 6 bases from V and 1 base from J; bases unmatched to any gene: 5. CDR1 is MDHEN and CDR2 is SYDVKM in the germline V gene. The CDR3 is made up of 14 amino acids. The CDR3 spells CASSPGQGSYEQYF. The CDR3 bases are TGTGCCAGCAGCCCCGGACAGGGTTCCTACGAGCAGTACTTC.

The V gene is TRBV28, the J gene TRBJ1-5; 7 bases match TRBD1. The CDR3 length is 15 residues. Germline CDR1 and CDR2: MDHEN and SYDVKM. V lost 6 bases, J lost 3 bases, and 8 bases stayed unmatched. The CDR3 DNA reads as TGTGCCAGCAGCTGGGACAGCACAGACAATCAGCCCCAGCATTTT. Encoded protein: CASSWDSTDNQPQHF.

CDR3 protein: CASSYPTGSHEQYF. The CDR3 coding sequence is TGTGCCAGCAGCTACCCGACAGGGTCCCACGAGCAGTACTTC. The chain recombines TRBV7-9 with TRBJ2-7, with TRBD1 matching over 7 bases. The CDR3 spans 14 residues. V trimming: 4 bases; J trimming: 5 bases; junction bases outside the gene matches: 8. CDR1 and CDR2 (germline): SEHNR, FQNEAQ (reference sequence). Together with reference TRBV7-9 and TRBJ2-7, the CDR3 gives the full variable domain: DTGVSQNPRHKITKRGQNVTFRCDPISEHNRLYWYRQTLGQGPEFLTYFQNEAQLEKSRLLSDRFSAERPKGSFSTLEIQRTEQGDSAMYLCASSYPTGSHEQYFGPGTRLTVT.

The CDR3 loop is CASSLGTSGSIDTQYF. CDR3 DNA: TGTGCCAGCAGCTTAGGGACTAGCGGGAGTATAGATACGCAGTATTTT. The chain couples TRBV5-5 to TRBJ2-3, with 14 bases aligning to TRBD2. The trim removed 2 bases at V and 5 bases at J, leaving 4 bases unmatched. Germline assignment: CDR1 SGHKS and CDR2 YYEKEE (reference sequence). The CDR3 covers 16 residues.

The chain uses TRBV15 and TRBJ2-4; 8 bases align to TRBD1. With V trimmed by 5 bases and J by 2 bases, 5 bases remained unmatched. CDR1 and CDR2 (germline): LNHNV, YYDKDF (reference sequence). CDR3 length equals 15 residues. The CDR3 loop is CATSPGGASKNIQYF. CDR3 DNA: TGTGCCACCAGCCCAGGGGGCGCATCCAAAAACATTCAGTACTTC.

The chain couples TRBV11-1 to TRBJ2-7, with TRBD2 matching 11 bases. Trimming cost V 5 bases and J 4 bases; bases outside gene matches: 7. Germline values: CDR1 SGHAT, CDR2 FQDESV (reference sequence). The CDR3 has 15 amino acids. The CDR3 is CASSHGLAGGYEQYF. CDR3 bases: TGTGCCAGCAGCCACGGACTAGCGGGTGGTTACGAGCAGTACTTC.

The J gene is TRBJ1-1, the V gene TRBV7-2; D possibly corresponds to TRBD1 (6 bases). The germline V and J ends were trimmed by 2 bases and 3 bases, with 25 bases remaining between them. CDR3 length equals 19 residues. Germline CDR1 is SGHTA and CDR2 is FQGNSA. This chain's CDR3 is CASSLLGQNSRVGDTEAFF. The DNA for the CDR3 is TGTGCCAGCAGCTTACTGGGACAAAACAGTCGTGTGGGGGACACTGAAGCTTTCTTT.

The V call is TRBV10-1, the J call TRBJ2-5; D is unresolved. Looked up from germline, CDR1 is WNHNN and CDR2 is SYGVQD (reference sequence). Trimming took off 3 bases at V and 2 bases at J, with 7 bases between the two ends. The CDR3 is made up of 13 amino acids. CDR3 bases: TGCGCCAGCAGTGATATCAGACAAGAGACCCAGTACTTC. Translating gives CASSDIRQETQYF.

The chain combines TRBV7-9 with TRBJ1-1, with 11 bases that match TRBD1. J lost 4 bases, V lost 4 bases, and 5 bases had no gene match. There are 15 residues in the CDR3. Germline V gene data show CDR1 as SEHNR and CDR2 as FQNEAQ (reference sequence). CDR3 nucleotides: TGTGCCAGCAGCTCACCGGACAGGGGGCCCACTGAAGCTTTCTTT. Its translation is CASSSPDRGPTEAFF.

J is TRBJ2-1 and V is TRBV11-3; TRBD1 matches at 7 bases. The CDR3 loop spans 14 amino acids. In germline, CDR1 is SGHNT, CDR2 YENEEA. Germline trimming cut 5 bases from V and 6 bases from J; bases unmatched to any gene: 7. CDR3 nucleotide sequence: TGTGCCAGCAGCGCACGACAGGGTATCAATGAGCAGTTCTTC. As protein: CASSARQGINEQFF.

This clone came up a few times. This rearrangement joins TRBV5-1 to TRBJ1-5, with a possible D match to TRBD1 (5 bases). Germline V lookup: CDR1 SGHRS, CDR2 YFSETQ. V was trimmed by 0 bases and J by 2 bases, leaving 9 bases between them. There are 15 residues in the CDR3. The CDR3, as DNA: TGCGCCAGCAGCTTGGTAGGGGATGGCAATCAGCCCCAGCATTTT. Residues: CASSLVGDGNQPQHF.

This chain connects TRBV6-5 to TRBJ2-2; the D gene is possibly TRBD2 (6 bases). The CDR3 is 15 residues long. V was trimmed by 8 bases and J by 5 bases, leaving 18 bases between them. CDR1 MNHEY and CDR2 SVGAGI come from the germline V gene. CDR3 sequence: CASGGSLSVTGELFF. CDR3 sequence (DNA): TGTGCCAGCGGGGGGAGCCTATCGGTTACCGGGGAGCTGTTTTTT.